Listed below are T cell receptor beta chains from one sample, sequenced in a study of OX40 agonist ivuxolimab in advanced cancers. The table came from immunoSEQ multiplex PCR; TCRdb's copy has only in-frame clones and leaves some out. The sample shows 45,000 to 65,000 clones, roughly 86% of them seen only once. Sequencing used CD4+ or CD8+ T cells sorted from blood, obtained in a trial of the OX40 agonist ivuxolimab. These receptors originate from an adult with an advanced solid tumor such as melanoma, head and neck, liver or kidney cancer. The CDR3 runs from the conserved cysteine through the conserved F or W. The order of the fields is V gene, clone size, J gene, D gene, CDR3 length, CDR3 DNA, CDR3 protein. The D gene is left open where the match is weak. Size is omitted from some rows. Given values are once, few, many or a class for expanded clones.

TRBV28	.	TRBJ2-3	.	17	TGTGCCAGCAGTCCAGGGGGGGGAGCGGGGAGCACAGATACGCAGTATTTT	CASSPGGGAGSTDTQYF
TRBV27	.	TRBJ2-7	.	12	TGTGCCAGCAGTCCCAACCCGTACGAGCAGTACTTC	CASSPNPYEQYF
TRBV7-9	once	TRBJ2-7	.	14	TGTGCCAGCAGCCCCCGGGACCCACCCTACGAGCAGTACTTC	CASSPRDPPYEQYF
TRBV28	.	TRBJ2-1	TRBD1	14	TGTGCCAGCAGTACGGGGACAGGGTACAATGAGCAGTTCTTC	CASSTGTGYNEQFF
TRBV11-2	.	TRBJ2-1	TRBD2	16	TGTGCCAGCAGCTCTTATCTAGCGGGCCCTCCCAATGAGCAGTTCTTC	CASSSYLAGPPNEQFF
TRBV7-9	.	TRBJ1-3	.	12	TGTGCCAGCAGCTTGAGTGGAAACACCATATATTTT	CASSLSGNTIYF
TRBV9	.	TRBJ2-3	TRBD2	18	TGTGCCAGCAGCGTAGCAACTAGCGGCCCCTATAGCACAGATACGCAGTATTTT	CASSVATSGPYSTDTQYF
TRBV7-9	medium-sized	TRBJ2-7	.	14	TGTGCCAGCAGCGGGGAGCCTATCTCCTACGAGCAGTACTTC	CASSGEPISYEQYF
TRBV9	.	TRBJ2-1	.	14	TGTGCCAGCAGCGTAGAGGAGGGGACGAGTGAGCAGTTCTTC	CASSVEEGTSEQFF
TRBV7-2	.	TRBJ2-5	.	17	TGTGCCAGCAGCTTAAACCCCCTGATGGAGGACTGGGAGACCCAGTACTTC	CASSLNPLMEDWETQYF
TRBV6-5	.	TRBJ2-1	.	14	TGTGCCAGCAGTGTGACACTCTCCTACAATGAGCAGTTCTTC	CASSVTLSYNEQFF
TRBV4-1	.	TRBJ1-5	.	17	TGCGCCAGCAGCCAAGACGGCGCTGCCCAACCGAATCAGCCCCAGCATTTT	CASSQDGAAQPNQPQHF
TRBV14	.	TRBJ1-2	.	13	TGTGCCAGCAGCCTAATAGGGGGGGATGGCTACACCTTC	CASSLIGGDGYTF
TRBV19	.	TRBJ2-1	.	14	TGTGCCAGTAGTATCCAGGGGTACTACAATGAGCAGTTCTTC	CASSIQGYYNEQFF
TRBV5-6	few	TRBJ2-7	.	15	TGTGCCAGCAGCTTGAGTTTTAGGGGGGGAGACGAGCAGTACTTC	CASSLSFRGGDEQYF
TRBV18	.	TRBJ1-2	.	13	TGTGCCAGCTCACCACCACCAGGGCAAGGCTACACCTTC	CASSPPPGQGYTF